This note documents a single T cell receptor (beta chain) sequence. Germline V gene data show CDR1 as MNHEY and CDR2 as SVGAGI. This CDR3 comprises 14 residues. Trimming removed 6 bases from V and 4 bases from J; junction bases left unmatched: 6. This sample is part of a study of blood T cell repertoires in COVID-19. Individuals aged about 18 to 90 years were recruited from 20 to 25 US areas. Clinical histories supplied by participants themselves formed the basis of cohort assignment. Only in-frame clones appear in the TCRdb table, and some are missing; sequencing was by immunoSEQ multiplex PCR. Counted here are over 350,000 clones, 70% to 90% occurring once; the ten biggest clones make up 0.95% to 1%.

Sequenced: PBMCs or T cells enriched from blood (not recorded which). V gene TRBV6-5 combines with J gene TRBJ1-5; TRBD1 matches 7 bases. The receptor was isolated from a woman in her twenties or thirties with acute COVID-19. DNA of the CDR3: TGTGCCAGCAGCAGGGGGACGGAGAATCAGCCCCAGCATTTT. This translates into CASSRGTENQPQHF.